The 21 T cell receptor beta chains listed next were all sequenced from one sample in a study of blood T cell repertoires in COVID-19. The repertoire was sequenced with immunoSEQ multiplex PCR; TCRdb's copy has only in-frame clones and lacks some. The sample has 55,000 to 80,000 clones; around 82% are singletons. The source material was peripheral blood. These receptors came from a man over 45 with active COVID-19.

Worth noting for this clone: A junction end diverges from the germline sequence, so it may reflect a read error. The CDR3 region is CASSNSQFYYGYTF. The CDR3, as DNA: TGTGCCAGCAGTAACTCACAGTTTTACTATGGCTACACCTTC. The genes are TRBV6-2 or TRBV6-3 and TRBJ1-2; unclear D gene. Germline lookup yields CDR1 MNHEY and CDR2 SVGEGT. The CDR3 length is 14 residues.

The gene calls are TRBV7-8 and TRBJ1-3, with 12 bases aligning to TRBD1. CDR1 SGHVS and CDR2 FQNEAQ come from the germline V gene. This CDR3 has 17 residues. After removal of 4 bases from V and 0 bases from J, the junction contained 4 bases not matched to a gene. The CDR3 region is CASSSGTGGSSGNTIYF. For the CDR3, the DNA is TGTGCCAGCAGCTCCGGGACAGGGGGCTCCTCTGGAAACACCATATATTTT.

V and J are TRBV18 and TRBJ2-3, with TRBD2 identical over 7 bases. V trimming: 3 bases; J trimming: 2 bases; junction bases outside the gene matches: 5. The CDR3 totals 15 residues. CDR1 KGHSH and CDR2 LQKENI come from the germline V gene. CDR3: CASSPRLADTDTQYF. The CDR3 DNA follows: TGTGCCAGCTCACCCCGGCTAGCGGACACAGATACGCAGTATTTT.

The gene calls are TRBV3-1 (or the pseudogene TRBV3-2) and TRBJ1-2, with D possibly matching TRBD1 (5 bases). The germline gives CDR1 LGHDT, CDR2 YNNKEL (reference sequence). Deletions cut 2 bases from V and 4 bases from J, with 11 bases between. This CDR3 comprises 14 residues. The CDR3: CASSQLTGTYGYTF. The CDR3, as DNA: TGTGCCAGCAGCCAATTAACAGGTACCTATGGCTACACCTTC.

The chain recombines TRBV18 with TRBJ2-7, with TRBD2 identical over 15 bases. Trimming at V came to 0 bases and at J to 5 bases, leaving 2 bases not matched to a gene. Germline assignment: CDR1 KGHSH and CDR2 LQKENI. This CDR3 has 16 residues. CDR3 DNA: TGTGCCAGCTCACCACCGGGACTAGCGGGGGGCGACGAGCAGTACTTC. It yields the protein CASSPPGLAGGDEQYF.

The chain carries TRBV3-1 (or the pseudogene TRBV3-2) and TRBJ2-2; no clear D. V was pared by 0 bases and J by 9 bases, with 11 bases between. This CDR3 spans 14 amino acids. The germline CDR1 and CDR2 sequences are LGHDT and YNNKEL (reference sequence). The CDR3 here is CASSQDRWARELFF. CDR3 DNA sequence: TGTGCCAGCAGCCAAGATCGTTGGGCGCGGGAGCTGTTTTTT.

The chain has TRBV19 and TRBJ2-3, with 13 bases that match TRBD2. Germline loops: CDR1 LNHDA, CDR2 SQIVND (reference sequence). This CDR3 spans 17 amino acids. The ends lost 0 bases at V and 7 bases at J; junction bases unmatched: 7. The CDR3 spells CASSIDSTSGRRNTQYF. In DNA form, the CDR3 reads TGTGCCAGTAGTATAGATTCGACTAGCGGGAGGAGAAATACGCAGTATTTT.

V gene TRBV28 combines with J gene TRBJ2-1; TRBD2 might be the D (6 bases). V was trimmed by 8 bases and J by 7 bases, leaving 18 bases between them. The germline gives CDR1 MDHEN, CDR2 SYDVKM. The CDR3 has 14 residues. In nucleotides, the CDR3 is TGTGCCAGCGGGATACGTCGGGAGCTAAATGAGCAGTTCTTC. It codes for CASGIRRELNEQFF.

The chain uses TRBV2 and TRBJ2-3, with 10 bases matching TRBD2. Trimming cost V 3 bases and J 6 bases; bases outside gene matches: 6. Germline-derived CDR1 and CDR2 are SNHLY and FYNNEI. The CDR3 is made up of 15 amino acids. CDR3 sequence (DNA): TGTGCCAGCAGTGAGCTAGCGGGAGTAGGTGATACGCAGTATTTT. It yields the protein CASSELAGVGDTQYF.

This chain connects TRBV9 to TRBJ1-1; D gene uncertain. The CDR3 sequence is 15 residues long. Deletions cut 3 bases from V and 4 bases from J, with 16 bases between. Germline V CDR1 and CDR2: SGDLS, YYNGEE. In nucleotides, the CDR3 is TGTGCCAGCAGCGCCTTGGACCTCGGAGGCACTGAAGCTTTCTTT. As protein: CASSALDLGGTEAFF. Drawing the rest from reference TRBV9 and TRBJ1-1, the complete variable domain is DSGVTQTPKHLITATGQRVTLRCSPRSGDLSVYWYQQSLDQGLQFLIQYYNGEERAKGNILERFSAQQFPDLHSELNLSSLELGDSALYFCASSALDLGGTEAFFGQGTRLTVV.

The genes are TRBV4-1 and TRBJ2-3; 9 bases align to TRBD2. J lost 1 base, V lost 6 bases, and 8 bases had no gene match. Looked up from germline, CDR1 is MGHRA and CDR2 is YSYEKL. The CDR3 is 16 amino acids. CDR3 in DNA: TGCGCCAGCAGTCCCCAGTTAGCGGGGGGCACAGATACGCAGTATTTT. Residues: CASSPQLAGGTDTQYF.

This chain connects TRBV7-2 to TRBJ1-1; D unclear. CDR1 and CDR2 from the germline V gene are SGHTA and FQGNSA. The CDR3 runs 17 residues. Between the trimmed V and J ends, which lost 0 bases and 1 base, there was a span of 15 bases. The CDR3 region is CASSLARSLGQNTEAFF. DNA of the CDR3: TGTGCCAGCAGCTTAGCGCGAAGTTTGGGCCAGAACACTGAAGCTTTCTTT.

The gene calls are TRBV5-1 and TRBJ2-3; 8 bases fit TRBD1. With 4 bases clipped from V and 1 base from J, the junction kept 8 bases outside the gene matches. The CDR3 totals 16 residues. Looked up from germline, CDR1 is SGHRS and CDR2 is YFSETQ. As DNA, the CDR3 is TGCGCCAGCAGCGTAGGCGGGACAGGAGGCACAGATACGCAGTATTTT. Protein: CASSVGGTGGTDTQYF.

The chain recombines TRBV19 with TRBJ1-3; no firm D call. The CDR3 has 15 amino acids. Trimming left V 3 bases short and J 0 bases short, with 9 bases between. Germline V CDR1 and CDR2: LNHDA, SQIVND (reference sequence). Written as DNA, the CDR3 is TGTGCCAGTAGTATTGGGCCGTCCTCTGGAAACACCATATATTTT. It is translated as CASSIGPSSGNTIYF.

The J gene is TRBJ2-2, the V gene TRBV30, with a possible D match to TRBD2 (6 bases). The germline V and J ends were trimmed by 2 bases and 2 bases, with 12 bases remaining between them. Germline V CDR1 and CDR2: GTSNPN, SVGIG (reference sequence). This CDR3 is 15 amino acids long. The CDR3 region is CAWSSLARNTGELFF. The CDR3 nucleotides read TGTGCCTGGAGTTCTCTAGCGCGAAACACCGGGGAGCTGTTTTTT.

The V and J genes are TRBV6-1 and TRBJ2-3; D is ambiguous. Looked up from germline, CDR1 is MNHNS and CDR2 is SASEGT. CDR3 size: 13 residues. V was pared by 1 base and J by 5 bases, with 7 bases between. In nucleotides, the CDR3 is TGTGCCAGCAGTGAAGAGAGGATAGATACGCAGTATTTT. This gives the protein CASSEERIDTQYF.

J is TRBJ2-5 and V is TRBV7-9; 8 bases map to TRBD1. This CDR3 is 14 amino acids long. The V and J ends lost 5 bases and 5 bases, in that order; junction bases with no gene match: 7. The germline V gene has CDR1 SEHNR and CDR2 FQNEAQ (reference sequence). For the CDR3, the DNA is TGTGCCAGCAGCCCCCGACAGGGGTGGGAGACCCAGTACTTC. Protein: CASSPRQGWETQYF.

This clone has more than one count but fewer than ten. The genes are TRBV27 and TRBJ2-2; 7 positions match TRBD2. The V gene end was trimmed by 0 bases and the J gene end by 0 bases; junction bases not matched to a gene: 7. This CDR3 region has 18 residues. Germline V lookup: CDR1 MNHEY, CDR2 SMNVEV (reference sequence). The DNA for the CDR3 is TGTGCCAGCAGTTTATCGGGCCTAGCGGCGACGAACACCGGGGAGCTGTTTTTT. Encoded protein: CASSLSGLAATNTGELFF.

The V gene is TRBV19, the J gene TRBJ1-5; tentative D call: TRBD1 (5 bases). CDR3 length: 16 residues. V was cut by 4 bases and J by 7 bases, with 20 bases left in between. CDR1 and CDR2 (germline): LNHDA, SQIVND (reference sequence). The CDR3 here is CASSTARVGTRQPQHF. The CDR3 DNA sequence: TGTGCCAGTAGTACCGCCCGGGTAGGGACTCGGCAGCCCCAGCATTTT.

The chain employs TRBV27 and TRBJ2-3; D perhaps matches TRBD2 (5 bases). The V end was cut by 5 bases, the J end by 5 bases, with 20 bases between. The germline CDR1 and CDR2 sequences are MNHEY and SMNVEV (reference sequence). The CDR3 runs to 16 residues. The CDR3 protein is CASSLNRRERKDTQYF. The CDR3 region has the DNA TGTGCCAGCAGTCTTAACCGAAGGGAGAGGAAAGATACGCAGTATTTT.

The chain is built from TRBV14 and TRBJ1-4; 9 positions agree with TRBD1. V gave up 3 bases and J gave up 7 bases; unmatched junction bases: 6. This CDR3 comprises 15 residues. Germline CDR1 is SGHDN and CDR2 is FVKESK. The CDR3 here is CASSQGGTGSEKLFF. The DNA of the CDR3 is TGTGCCAGCAGCCAGGGCGGGACAGGGAGTGAAAAACTGTTTTTT.